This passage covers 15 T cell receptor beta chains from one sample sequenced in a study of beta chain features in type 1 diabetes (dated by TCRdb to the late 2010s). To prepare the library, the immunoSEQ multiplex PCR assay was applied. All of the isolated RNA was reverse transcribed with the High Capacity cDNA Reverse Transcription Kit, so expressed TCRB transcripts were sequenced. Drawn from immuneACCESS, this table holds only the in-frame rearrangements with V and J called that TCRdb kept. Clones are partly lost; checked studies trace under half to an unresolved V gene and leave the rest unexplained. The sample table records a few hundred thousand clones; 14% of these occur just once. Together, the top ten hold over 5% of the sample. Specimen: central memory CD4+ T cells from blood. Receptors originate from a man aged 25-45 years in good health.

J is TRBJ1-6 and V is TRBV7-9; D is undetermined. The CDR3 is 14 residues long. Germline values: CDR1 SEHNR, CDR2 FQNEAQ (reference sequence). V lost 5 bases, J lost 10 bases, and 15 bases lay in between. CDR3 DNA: TGTGCCAGCAGCCCGCGGAGCTCGGGATCACCCCTCCACTTT. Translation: CASSPRSSGSPLHF.

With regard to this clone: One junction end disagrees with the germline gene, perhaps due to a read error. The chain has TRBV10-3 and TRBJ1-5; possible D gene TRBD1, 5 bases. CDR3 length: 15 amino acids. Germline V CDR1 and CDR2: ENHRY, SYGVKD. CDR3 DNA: TGTGCCAGCAGTGACGCTGGGGGGGGCAATCAGCCCCAGCATTTT. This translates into CASSDAGGGNQPQHF.

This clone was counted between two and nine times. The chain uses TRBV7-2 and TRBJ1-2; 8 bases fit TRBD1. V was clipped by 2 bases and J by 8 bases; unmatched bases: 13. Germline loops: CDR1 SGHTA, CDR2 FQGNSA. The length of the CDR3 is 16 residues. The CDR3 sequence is CASSLSPPSGGLGYTF. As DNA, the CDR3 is TGTGCCAGCAGCTTATCACCCCCTTCAGGGGGCCTCGGCTACACCTTC. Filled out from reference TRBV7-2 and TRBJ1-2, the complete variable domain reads GAGVSQSPSNKVTEKGKDVELRCDPISGHTALYWYRQSLGQGLEFLIYFQGNSAPDKSGLPSDRFSAERTGGSVSTLTIQRTQQEDSAVYLCASSLSPPSGGLGYTFGSGTRLTVV.

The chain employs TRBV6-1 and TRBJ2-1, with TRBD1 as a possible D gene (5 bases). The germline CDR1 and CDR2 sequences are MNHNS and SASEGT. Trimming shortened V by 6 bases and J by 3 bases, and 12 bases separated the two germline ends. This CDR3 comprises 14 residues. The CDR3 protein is CASRKTDYYNEQFF. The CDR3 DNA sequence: TGTGCCAGCAGGAAGACAGATTACTACAATGAGCAGTTCTTC.

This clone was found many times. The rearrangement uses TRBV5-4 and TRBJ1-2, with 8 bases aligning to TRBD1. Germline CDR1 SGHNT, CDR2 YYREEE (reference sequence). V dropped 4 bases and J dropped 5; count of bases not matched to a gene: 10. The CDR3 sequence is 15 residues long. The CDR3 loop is CASSIGAQGEYGYTF. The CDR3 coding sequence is TGTGCCAGCAGCATAGGGGCACAGGGGGAGTATGGCTACACCTTC.

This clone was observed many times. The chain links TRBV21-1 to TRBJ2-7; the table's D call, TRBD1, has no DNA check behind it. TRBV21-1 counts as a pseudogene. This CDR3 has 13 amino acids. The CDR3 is CAVPGQSSYEQYV. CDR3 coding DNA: TGTGCCGTACCGGGACAGAGCTCCTACGAGCAGTACGTC.

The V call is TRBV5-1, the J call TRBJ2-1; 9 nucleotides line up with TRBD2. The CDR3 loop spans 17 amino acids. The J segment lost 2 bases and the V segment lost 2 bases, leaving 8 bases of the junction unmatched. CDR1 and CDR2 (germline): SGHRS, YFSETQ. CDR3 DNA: TGCGCCAGCAGCTTAATGGTTCGCGGGAGGGCCTACAATGAGCAGTTCTTC. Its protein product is CASSLMVRGRAYNEQFF. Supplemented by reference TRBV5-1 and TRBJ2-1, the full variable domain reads KAGVTQTPRYLIKTRGQQVTLSCSPISGHRSVSWYQQTPGQGLQFLFEYFSETQRNKGNFPGRFSGRQFSNSRSEMNVSTLELGDSALYLCASSLMVRGRAYNEQFFGPGTRLTVL.

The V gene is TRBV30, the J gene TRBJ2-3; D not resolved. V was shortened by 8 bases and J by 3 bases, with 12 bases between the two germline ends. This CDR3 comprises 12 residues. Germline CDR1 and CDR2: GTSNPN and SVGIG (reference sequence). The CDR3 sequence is CATEKQTDTQYF. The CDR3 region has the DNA TGTGCCACGGAGAAGCAGACAGATACGCAGTATTTT.

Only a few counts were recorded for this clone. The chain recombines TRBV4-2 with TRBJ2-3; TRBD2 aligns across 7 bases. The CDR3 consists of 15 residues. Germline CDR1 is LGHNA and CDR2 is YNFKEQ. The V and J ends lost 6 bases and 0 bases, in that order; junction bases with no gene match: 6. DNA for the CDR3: TGTGCCAGCAGGGTCGGGGGGATGAGCACAGATACGCAGTATTTT. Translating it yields CASRVGGMSTDTQYF.

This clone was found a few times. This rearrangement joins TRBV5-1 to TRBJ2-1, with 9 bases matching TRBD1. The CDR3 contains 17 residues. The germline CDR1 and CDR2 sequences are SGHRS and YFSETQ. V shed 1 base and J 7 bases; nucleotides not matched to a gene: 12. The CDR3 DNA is TGCGCCAGCAGCTTGATACTGACCGGGACAGGGTTAAATGAGCAGTTCTTC. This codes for CASSLILTGTGLNEQFF.

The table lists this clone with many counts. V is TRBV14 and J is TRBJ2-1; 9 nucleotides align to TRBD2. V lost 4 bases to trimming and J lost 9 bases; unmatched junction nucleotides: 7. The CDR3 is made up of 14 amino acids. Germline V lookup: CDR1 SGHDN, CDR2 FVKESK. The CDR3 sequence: CASSPLAGVTEQFF. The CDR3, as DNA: TGTGCCAGCAGCCCCTTAGCGGGAGTCACTGAGCAGTTCTTC.

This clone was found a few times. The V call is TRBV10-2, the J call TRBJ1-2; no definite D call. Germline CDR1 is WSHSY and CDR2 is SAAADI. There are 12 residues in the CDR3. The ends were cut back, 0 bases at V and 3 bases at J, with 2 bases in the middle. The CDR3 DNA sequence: TGCGCCAGCAGTGAGTCGGACTATGGCTACACCTTC. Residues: CASSESDYGYTF.

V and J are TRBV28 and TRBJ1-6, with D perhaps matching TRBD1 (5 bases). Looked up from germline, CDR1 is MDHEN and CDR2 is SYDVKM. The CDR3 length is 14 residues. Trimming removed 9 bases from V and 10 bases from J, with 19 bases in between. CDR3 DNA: TGTGCCAGTGCCTTGGGGGTCCGAGGGTCACCCCTCCACTTT. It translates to CASALGVRGSPLHF. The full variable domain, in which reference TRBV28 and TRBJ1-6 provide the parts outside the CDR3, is DVKVTQSSRYLVKRTGEKVFLECVQDMDHENMFWYRQDPGLGLRLIYFSYDVKMKEKGDIPEGYSVSREKKERFSLILESASTNQTSMYLCASALGVRGSPLHFGNGTRLTVT.

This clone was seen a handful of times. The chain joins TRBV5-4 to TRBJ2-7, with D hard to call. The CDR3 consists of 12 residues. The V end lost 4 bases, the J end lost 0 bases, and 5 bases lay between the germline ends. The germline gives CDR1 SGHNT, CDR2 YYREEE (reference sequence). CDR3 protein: CASSRHSYEQYF. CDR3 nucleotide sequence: TGTGCCAGCAGCCGCCACTCCTACGAGCAGTACTTC.

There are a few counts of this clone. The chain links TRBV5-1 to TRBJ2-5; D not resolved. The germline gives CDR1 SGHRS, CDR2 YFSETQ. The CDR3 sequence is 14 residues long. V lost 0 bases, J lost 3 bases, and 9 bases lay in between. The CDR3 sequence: CASSLGRREETQYF. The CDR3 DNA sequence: TGCGCCAGCAGCTTGGGCCGACGAGAAGAGACCCAGTACTTC.